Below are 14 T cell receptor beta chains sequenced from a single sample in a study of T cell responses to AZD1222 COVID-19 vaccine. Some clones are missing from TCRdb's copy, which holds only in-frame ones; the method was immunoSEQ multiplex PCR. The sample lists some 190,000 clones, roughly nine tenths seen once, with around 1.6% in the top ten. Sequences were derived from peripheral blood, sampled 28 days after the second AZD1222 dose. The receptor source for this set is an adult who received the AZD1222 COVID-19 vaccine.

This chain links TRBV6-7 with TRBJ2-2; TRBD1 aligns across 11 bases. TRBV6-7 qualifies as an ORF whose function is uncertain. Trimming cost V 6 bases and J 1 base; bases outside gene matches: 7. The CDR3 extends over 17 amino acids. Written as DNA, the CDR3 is TGTGCCAGCAGCACCCCGGGACAGGGGGTGAACACCGGGGAGCTGTTTTTT. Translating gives CASSTPGQGVNTGELFF.

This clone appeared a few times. This chain's CDR3 is CAWNLDRANQPQHF. The CDR3 DNA reads TGTGCCTGGAACCTGGACAGGGCCAATCAGCCCCAGCATTTT. The genes are TRBV30 and TRBJ1-5; 8 nucleotides align to TRBD1. The ends lost 4 bases at V and 3 bases at J; junction bases unmatched: 5. The CDR3 totals 14 residues. Germline V gene data show CDR1 as GTSNPN and CDR2 as SVGIG (reference sequence).

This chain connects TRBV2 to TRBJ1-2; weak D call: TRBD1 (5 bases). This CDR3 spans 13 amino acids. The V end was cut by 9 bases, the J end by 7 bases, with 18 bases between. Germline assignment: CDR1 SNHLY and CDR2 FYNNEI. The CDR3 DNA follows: TGTGCCAGTAACTCAGGGTCGACCCGTGGCTACACCTTC. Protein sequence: CASNSGSTRGYTF.

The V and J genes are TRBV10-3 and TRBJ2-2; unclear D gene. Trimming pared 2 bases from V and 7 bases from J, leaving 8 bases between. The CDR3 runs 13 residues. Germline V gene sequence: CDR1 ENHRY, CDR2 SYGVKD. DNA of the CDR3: TGTGCCATCAGTGAGCTCGAGGACGGGGAGCTGTTTTTT. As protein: CAISELEDGELFF.

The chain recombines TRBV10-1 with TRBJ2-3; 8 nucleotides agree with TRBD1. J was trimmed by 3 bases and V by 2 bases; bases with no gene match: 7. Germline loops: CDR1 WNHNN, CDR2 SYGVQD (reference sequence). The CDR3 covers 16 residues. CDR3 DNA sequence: TGCGCCAGCAGTGAGCTCGACAGGGGCGATACAGATACGCAGTATTTT. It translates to CASSELDRGDTDTQYF.

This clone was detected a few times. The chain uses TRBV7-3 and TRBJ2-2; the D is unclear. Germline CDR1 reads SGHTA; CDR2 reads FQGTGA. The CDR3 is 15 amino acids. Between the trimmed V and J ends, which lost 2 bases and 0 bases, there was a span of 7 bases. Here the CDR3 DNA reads TGTGCCAGCAGCTTACTCGCCGCGAACACCGGGGAGCTGTTTTTT. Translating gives CASSLLAANTGELFF.

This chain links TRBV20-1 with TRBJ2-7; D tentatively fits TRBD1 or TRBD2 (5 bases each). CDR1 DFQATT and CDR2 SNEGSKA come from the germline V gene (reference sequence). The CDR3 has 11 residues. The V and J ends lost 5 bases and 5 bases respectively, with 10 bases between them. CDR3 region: CSAYGGDEQYF. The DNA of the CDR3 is TGCAGTGCTTATGGGGGAGACGAGCAGTACTTC.

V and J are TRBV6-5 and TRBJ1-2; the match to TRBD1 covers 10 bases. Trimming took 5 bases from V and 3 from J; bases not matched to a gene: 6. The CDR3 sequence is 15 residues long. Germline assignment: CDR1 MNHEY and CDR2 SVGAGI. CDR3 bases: TGTGCCAGCAGTCAACAGACAGGGGGCGACTATGGCTACACCTTC. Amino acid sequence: CASSQQTGGDYGYTF.

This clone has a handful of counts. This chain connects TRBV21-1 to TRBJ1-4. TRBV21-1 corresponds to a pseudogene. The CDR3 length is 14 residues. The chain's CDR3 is CASSKIGGGEKLFF. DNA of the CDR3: TGTGCCAGCAGCAAGATTGGGGGAGGTGAAAAACTGTTTTTT.

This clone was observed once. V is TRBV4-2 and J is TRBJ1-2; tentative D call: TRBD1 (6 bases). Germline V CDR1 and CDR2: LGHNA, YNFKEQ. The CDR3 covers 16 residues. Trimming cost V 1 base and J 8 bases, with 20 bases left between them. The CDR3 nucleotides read TGTGCCAGCAGCCAAGGCACTCCGGACAGACCGGGCGGCTACACCTTC. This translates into CASSQGTPDRPGGYTF.

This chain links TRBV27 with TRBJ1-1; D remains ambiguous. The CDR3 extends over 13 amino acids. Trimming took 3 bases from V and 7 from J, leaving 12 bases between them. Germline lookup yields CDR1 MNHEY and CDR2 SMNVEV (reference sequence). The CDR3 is CASSFGRFNEAFF. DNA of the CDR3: TGTGCCAGCAGTTTCGGTCGGTTCAATGAAGCTTTCTTT.

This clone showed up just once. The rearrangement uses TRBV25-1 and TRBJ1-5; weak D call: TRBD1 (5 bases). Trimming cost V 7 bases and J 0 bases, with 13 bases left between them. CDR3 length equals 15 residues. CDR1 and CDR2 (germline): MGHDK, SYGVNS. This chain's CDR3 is CASTRRGYSNQPQHF. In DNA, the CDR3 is TGTGCCAGCACCCGACGGGGGTATAGCAATCAGCCCCAGCATTTT.

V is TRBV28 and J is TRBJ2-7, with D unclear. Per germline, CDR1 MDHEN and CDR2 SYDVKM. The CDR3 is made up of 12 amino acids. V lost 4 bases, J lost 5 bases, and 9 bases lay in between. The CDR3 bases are TGTGCCAGCAGTTCTTCCTACAACGAGCAGTACTTC. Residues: CASSSSYNEQYF.

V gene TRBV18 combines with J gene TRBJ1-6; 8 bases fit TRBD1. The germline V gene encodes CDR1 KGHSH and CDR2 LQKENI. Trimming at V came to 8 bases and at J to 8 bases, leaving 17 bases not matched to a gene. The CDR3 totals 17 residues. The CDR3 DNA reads TGTGCCAGCGCGACCGGGGTTTCAGGGGGCGAGGATTCACCCCTCCACTTT. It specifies CASATGVSGGEDSPLHF.